The rows below give T cell receptor beta chains drawn from one sample of a study of blood T cells in healthy people across ages. TCRdb re-called the 5' RACE reads with MiXCR, one entry per CDR3 protein. The repertoire has 1.4 million or so distinct CDR3 sequences, around 40% of them found once; the top ten carry just over 4%. Input material: blood. The receptor source for this set is a woman younger than 35 in good health. Each CDR3 is given with its conserved first and last residue. The order of the fields is CDR3 DNA, CDR3 protein, clone size, D gene, CDR3 length, V gene, J gene. The D gene is left open where the match is weak. Size values are once, few and many counts, or a class for expanded clones, and some rows have none.

CDR3nt: TGTGCCAGCTCTCCCCCGGGGGGAAAGGATCAGCCCCAGCATTTT
CDR3aa: CASSPPGGKDQPQHF
abundance: .
d_gene: .
len: 15
v_gene: TRBV27
j_gene: TRBJ1-5

CDR3nt: TGTGCCAGCCAGGGGGTCAATGAGCAGTTCTTC
CDR3aa: CASQGVNEQFF
abundance: .
d_gene: TRBD1
len: 11
v_gene: TRBV19
j_gene: TRBJ2-1

CDR3nt: TGTGCCAGCAGCTGGACGTCTACCTACGAGCAGTACTTC
CDR3aa: CASSWTSTYEQYF
abundance: .
d_gene: .
len: 13
v_gene: TRBV7-2
j_gene: TRBJ2-7

CDR3nt: TGCAGTGCTCGACGGGACACCTTCAATGAGCAGTTCTTC
CDR3aa: CSARRDTFNEQFF
abundance: .
d_gene: .
len: 13
v_gene: TRBV20-1
j_gene: TRBJ2-1

CDR3nt: TGTGCCACCAGCAGCGACCCCTCTGGGGCCAACGTCCTGACTTTC
CDR3aa: CATSSDPSGANVLTF
abundance: few
d_gene: .
len: 15
v_gene: TRBV15
j_gene: TRBJ2-6

CDR3nt: TGTGCCAGCAGCCATATATCTGGGGCCAACGTCCTGACTTTC
CDR3aa: CASSHISGANVLTF
abundance: few
d_gene: .
len: 14
v_gene: TRBV3-1
j_gene: TRBJ2-6

CDR3nt: TGTGCCAGCAGTTTTAACCCCCGAACGGGGGAACAGCCCCAGCATTTT
CDR3aa: CASSFNPRTGEQPQHF
abundance: few
d_gene: .
len: 16
v_gene: TRBV28
j_gene: TRBJ1-5

CDR3nt: TGTGCCAGCACTCTTGGAGGACTAGCGGGGATCCGCGACCCTAGGAATGAGCAGTTCTTC
CDR3aa: CASTLGGLAGIRDPRNEQFF
abundance: few
d_gene: TRBD2
len: 20
v_gene: TRBV12-3/TRBV12-4
j_gene: TRBJ2-1

CDR3nt: TGTGCCAGCGGACTGAATGCAGATACGCAGTATTTT
CDR3aa: CASGLNADTQYF
abundance: .
d_gene: .
len: 12
v_gene: TRBV11-2
j_gene: TRBJ2-3

CDR3nt: TGTGCCATCAGTGAGTCGGGACTCCTATACGAGCAGTACTTC
CDR3aa: CAISESGLLYEQYF
abundance: .
d_gene: .
len: 14
v_gene: TRBV10-3
j_gene: TRBJ2-7

CDR3nt: TGTGCCAGCAGGGGGGGTTATATATACGGCGGGCGGACCACAGATACGCAGTATTTT
CDR3aa: CASRGGYIYGGRTTDTQYF
abundance: .
d_gene: .
len: 19
v_gene: TRBV28
j_gene: TRBJ2-3

CDR3nt: TGTGCCAGCAGTCCGACAGGGGCCACCCCGTTCTTC
CDR3aa: CASSPTGATPFF
abundance: many
d_gene: TRBD1
len: 12
v_gene: TRBV12-3/TRBV12-4
j_gene: TRBJ2-1

CDR3nt: TGTGCCAGCAGCTTCGGGACTAGTGTCTACGAGCAGTACTTC
CDR3aa: CASSFGTSVYEQYF
abundance: few
d_gene: TRBD2
len: 14
v_gene: TRBV11-1
j_gene: TRBJ2-7

CDR3nt: TGTGCCAGCGGCAAGCGGCTAAACTCCTACAATGAGCAGTTCTTC
CDR3aa: CASGKRLNSYNEQFF
abundance: .
d_gene: .
len: 15
v_gene: TRBV3-1
j_gene: TRBJ2-1

CDR3nt: TGCAGTGCTAGAGTTAGCCAGCAGGGACTCTCTGGGGCCAACGTCCTGACTTTC
CDR3aa: CSARVSQQGLSGANVLTF
abundance: .
d_gene: .
len: 18
v_gene: TRBV20-1
j_gene: TRBJ2-6

CDR3nt: TGTGCCAGCAGTCTAGGGACTAGACCCTACGAGCAGTACTTC
CDR3aa: CASSLGTRPYEQYF
abundance: few
d_gene: TRBD2
len: 14
v_gene: TRBV27
j_gene: TRBJ2-7

CDR3nt: TGTGCCAGCAGCTCAGTTAGGCACCTTTATGGCTACACCTTC
CDR3aa: CASSSVRHLYGYTF
abundance: .
d_gene: .
len: 14
v_gene: TRBV7-2
j_gene: TRBJ1-2

CDR3nt: TGCGCCAGCAGCCCTTCCGGACTAGCGGGCAGCACAGATACGCAGTATTTT
CDR3aa: CASSPSGLAGSTDTQYF
abundance: few
d_gene: TRBD2
len: 17
v_gene: TRBV4-1
j_gene: TRBJ2-3

CDR3nt: TGTGCCAGCAGCCCTCAGGTGACAGTTGTGGGGGGAAGGACTGAAGCTTTCTTT
CDR3aa: CASSPQVTVVGGRTEAFF
abundance: .
d_gene: .
len: 18
v_gene: TRBV9
j_gene: TRBJ1-1

CDR3nt: TGTGCCAGCAGTGCGGTTCCGGGGGGGAGGTACAATGAGCAGTTCTTC
CDR3aa: CASSAVPGGRYNEQFF
abundance: .
d_gene: TRBD2
len: 16
v_gene: TRBV2
j_gene: TRBJ2-1

CDR3nt: TGTGCCAGCAGCCCAGGACGGTCCCTGGGCTACGAGCAGTACTTC
CDR3aa: CASSPGRSLGYEQYF
abundance: few
d_gene: .
len: 15
v_gene: TRBV7-8
j_gene: TRBJ2-7

CDR3nt: TGCAGTGCTAGAGACCCCGGACTAGCGGGATCCTACGAGCAGTACTTC
CDR3aa: CSARDPGLAGSYEQYF
abundance: few
d_gene: TRBD2
len: 16
v_gene: TRBV20-1
j_gene: TRBJ2-7

CDR3nt: TGCGCCAGCAGAACGCCCGGGACTAGCGGCTTAAATGAGCAGTTCTTC
CDR3aa: CASRTPGTSGLNEQFF
abundance: .
d_gene: TRBD2
len: 16
v_gene: TRBV5-1
j_gene: TRBJ2-1

CDR3nt: TGCGCCAGCAGCCGGACAGAAGTTCAGCCCCAGCATTTT
CDR3aa: CASSRTEVQPQHF
abundance: few
d_gene: .
len: 13
v_gene: TRBV4-1
j_gene: TRBJ1-5

CDR3nt: TGTGCCAGCAGCTTAAGGCACTGGCGAGCAGATACGCAGTATTTT
CDR3aa: CASSLRHWRADTQYF
abundance: .
d_gene: .
len: 15
v_gene: TRBV7-2
j_gene: TRBJ2-3

CDR3nt: TGTGCCAGCAGCCAAGAAAGTGGGAATGCGGGCTACACCTTC
CDR3aa: CASSQESGNAGYTF
abundance: .
d_gene: .
len: 14
v_gene: TRBV3-1
j_gene: TRBJ1-2

CDR3nt: TGTGCCAGCAGCCAAGCATCCGGGACAGGGACCCTCGCTGCCTATGGCTACACCTTC
CDR3aa: CASSQASGTGTLAAYGYTF
abundance: .
d_gene: TRBD1
len: 19
v_gene: TRBV3-1
j_gene: TRBJ1-2

CDR3nt: TGTGCCAGCAGGCGACGCGGGACTAGCGCCAGCGGGGAGCTGTTTTTT
CDR3aa: CASRRRGTSASGELFF
abundance: .
d_gene: TRBD2
len: 16
v_gene: TRBV12-3/TRBV12-4
j_gene: TRBJ2-2

CDR3nt: TGTGCCAGCAGGACTAGCACAGATACGCAGTATTTT
CDR3aa: CASRTSTDTQYF
abundance: many
d_gene: .
len: 12
v_gene: TRBV7-2
j_gene: TRBJ2-3

CDR3nt: TGTGCCGGCAGCTCATTTAGCGGGTCCATTCAGTACTTC
CDR3aa: CAGSSFSGSIQYF
abundance: once
d_gene: TRBD2
len: 13
v_gene: TRBV11-2
j_gene: TRBJ2-4

CDR3nt: TGTGCCAGCAGCTCGAATCAGGGGGCAGGTGGCTACACCTTC
CDR3aa: CASSSNQGAGGYTF
abundance: .
d_gene: TRBD1
len: 14
v_gene: TRBV7-2
j_gene: TRBJ1-2

CDR3nt: TGCAGCGTTGATGCCCAACCACTGGACGGCCCACCTGAGCAGTTCTTC
CDR3aa: CSVDAQPLDGPPEQFF
abundance: many
d_gene: .
len: 16
v_gene: TRBV29-1
j_gene: TRBJ2-1

CDR3nt: TGCAGTGCTAGGTGGGACAGGGAAGGAGATACGCAGTATTTT
CDR3aa: CSARWDREGDTQYF
abundance: .
d_gene: TRBD1
len: 14
v_gene: TRBV20-1
j_gene: TRBJ2-3

CDR3nt: TGCAGCGTTATTGGGTCGGGGAATCGGCGGTCCTACGAGCAGTACTTC
CDR3aa: CSVIGSGNRRSYEQYF
abundance: .
d_gene: .
len: 16
v_gene: TRBV29-1
j_gene: TRBJ2-7

CDR3nt: TGTGCCAGCAGCCCCCCGGACAGGGGGTGGGAGCAGTACTTC
CDR3aa: CASSPPDRGWEQYF
abundance: .
d_gene: TRBD1
len: 14
v_gene: TRBV2
j_gene: TRBJ2-7

CDR3nt: TGTGCCAGCAGGCCTAGCGGTAACACCGGGGAGCTGTTTTTT
CDR3aa: CASRPSGNTGELFF
abundance: .
d_gene: TRBD2
len: 14
v_gene: TRBV12-3/TRBV12-4
j_gene: TRBJ2-2

CDR3nt: TGTGCCAGCAGTGCGTACAGGGGATCGGTTGAAGCTTTCTTT
CDR3aa: CASSAYRGSVEAFF
abundance: .
d_gene: TRBD1
len: 14
v_gene: TRBV12-3/TRBV12-4
j_gene: TRBJ1-1

CDR3nt: TGTGCCAGCAGTTACTCATCGTCCTACTATGGCTACACCTTC
CDR3aa: CASSYSSSYYGYTF
abundance: .
d_gene: .
len: 14
v_gene: TRBV6-2/TRBV6-3
j_gene: TRBJ1-2

CDR3nt: TGCAGTGCTAGAGCGGGTCGAGCAGGGTATCAGCCCCAGCATTTT
CDR3aa: CSARAGRAGYQPQHF
abundance: few
d_gene: .
len: 15
v_gene: TRBV20-1
j_gene: TRBJ1-5

CDR3nt: TGCAGCGTCCACAGACAGGGTCTGAACACTGAAGCTTTCTTT
CDR3aa: CSVHRQGLNTEAFF
abundance: few
d_gene: TRBD1
len: 14
v_gene: TRBV29-1
j_gene: TRBJ1-1

CDR3nt: TGCAGCGTTGACCTACAGGGGGGTGGCACTGAAGCTTTCTTT
CDR3aa: CSVDLQGGGTEAFF
abundance: few
d_gene: TRBD1
len: 14
v_gene: TRBV29-1
j_gene: TRBJ1-1

CDR3nt: TGTGCCAGCAGTCGATATAGTACTAGCGGGGATGAGCAGTACTTC
CDR3aa: CASSRYSTSGDEQYF
abundance: .
d_gene: TRBD2
len: 15
v_gene: TRBV27
j_gene: TRBJ2-5

CDR3nt: TGTGCCAGCAGCTTAAAGCGACTAGCGCCGTACAAGGATGAGCAGTTCTTC
CDR3aa: CASSLKRLAPYKDEQFF
abundance: .
d_gene: TRBD2
len: 17
v_gene: TRBV7-8
j_gene: TRBJ2-1

CDR3nt: TGTGCCAGCAGTTTACACTACCGGGTAGGGGGATCACATGGCTACACCTTC
CDR3aa: CASSLHYRVGGSHGYTF
abundance: .
d_gene: .
len: 17
v_gene: TRBV28
j_gene: TRBJ1-2

CDR3nt: TGTGCCACCAGTGATTATTCGGGGGGGCGCACAGATACGCAGTATTTT
CDR3aa: CATSDYSGGRTDTQYF
abundance: many
d_gene: TRBD2
len: 16
v_gene: TRBV24-1
j_gene: TRBJ2-3

CDR3nt: TGTGCCAGCAGCTTAAGTGGAGGGGGCGCTCTGAACACTGAAGCTTTCTTT
CDR3aa: CASSLSGGGALNTEAFF
abundance: .
d_gene: TRBD1
len: 17
v_gene: TRBV7-8
j_gene: TRBJ1-1

CDR3nt: TGTGCCAGCAGCTTAAACCCGCTGGTGAACACTGAAGCTTTCTTT
CDR3aa: CASSLNPLVNTEAFF
abundance: few
d_gene: .
len: 15
v_gene: TRBV7-2
j_gene: TRBJ1-1

CDR3nt: TGCGCCAGCAGCCAGGACACTAGCGGGGGTTGGAAGACCCAGTACTTC
CDR3aa: CASSQDTSGGWKTQYF
abundance: many
d_gene: TRBD2
len: 16
v_gene: TRBV4-3
j_gene: TRBJ2-5

CDR3nt: TGTGCCAGCAGTTACTACGGACAGGGTGTCAATGAGCAGTTCTTC
CDR3aa: CASSYYGQGVNEQFF
abundance: once
d_gene: TRBD1
len: 15
v_gene: TRBV6-2/TRBV6-3
j_gene: TRBJ2-1

CDR3nt: TGTGCCAGCAGTTCGGGGAGCAGGGGGGTCCCTAACTATGGCTACACCTTC
CDR3aa: CASSSGSRGVPNYGYTF
abundance: .
d_gene: TRBD1
len: 17
v_gene: TRBV6-5
j_gene: TRBJ1-2

CDR3nt: TGCGCCAGCAGCACCGACAGGGGTCTCGAGGAGCAGTACTTC
CDR3aa: CASSTDRGLEEQYF
abundance: .
d_gene: TRBD1
len: 14
v_gene: TRBV5-1
j_gene: TRBJ2-7

CDR3nt: TGTGCCAGCGGCTTAGAGGTCCCGGGGCTTCGAGAAAAACTGTTTTTT
CDR3aa: CASGLEVPGLREKLFF
abundance: .
d_gene: .
len: 16
v_gene: TRBV7-8
j_gene: TRBJ1-4